This T cell receptor beta chain emerged from a study of blood T cell repertoires in COVID-19. As for the study in general: Sites across the United States, Italy and Spain contributed samples from acute and convalescent COVID-19.

Worth noting for this clone: Sequence at one end of the junction differs from germline and may be a read error.

The CDR3 contains 13 residues. Germline V gene lookup returns CDR1 SGHAT and CDR2 FQNNGV. Per the original data handling: Amplification with reference gene primers provided the estimates of nucleated cell counts. Measured with immunoSEQ multiplex PCR; TCRdb has only the in-frame clones, and not every one. V and J calls and clone size are given by that table; D and trimming were obtained from the DNA. Of roughly 290,000 clones listed, around 81% are singletons. This sequence originates from a person in their 70s with COVID-19, enrolled during active disease. The J gene is TRBJ2-7, the V gene TRBV11-2; 7 bases are a match to TRBD2. Sequenced: peripheral blood. CDR3 sequence: CASSSRNGGTLSF. DNA of the CDR3: TGTGCCAGCAGCTCCCGGAACGGGGGGACCCTCTCCTTC.